Listed below are T cell receptor beta chains from one sample, sequenced in a study of cytomegalovirus exposure and HLA in healthy donors. Only in-frame clones appear in the TCRdb table, and some are missing; sequencing was by immunoSEQ multiplex PCR. The sample has 130,000 or so clones, around 75% seen once. The sequencing sample was made of PBMCs. Receptors were obtained from a man aged 25-40 years in good health and CMV-seronegative. Each CDR3 is given with its conserved first and last residue. A D gene is named only where the DNA matches it firmly. Only some rows state a clone size, as once, few, many or a class for expanded clones.

few	TRBD2	TRBJ2-5	TRBV7-2	TGTGCCAGCAGCCCGACTAGCGGGGGTGGGGATGAGACCCAGTACTTC	CASSPTSGGGDETQYF
-	TRBD1	TRBJ2-6	TRBV29-1	TGCAGCGTACGGGACAGGGGTGTCTCTGGGGCCAACGTCCTGACTTTC	CSVRDRGVSGANVLTF
-	-	TRBJ1-5	TRBV28	TGTGCCAGCAGATCCCACGCAGGGAAGCCTACCGATAGCAATCAGCCCCAGCATTTT	CASRSHAGKPTDSNQPQHF
-	-	TRBJ1-2	TRBV6-1	TGTGCCAGCAGGGTAGATCCTACCTATGGCTACACCTTC	CASRVDPTYGYTF
few	TRBD1	TRBJ2-2	TRBV4-3	TGCGCCAGCAGCCATGGTCTGGTCAGGGGGACCGGGGAGCTGTTTTTT	CASSHGLVRGTGELFF
few	-	TRBJ1-5	TRBV2	TGTGCCAGCACACGGTACGACAGCTTCAATCAGCCCCAGCATTTT	CASTRYDSFNQPQHF
-	TRBD1	TRBJ2-1	TRBV15	TGTGCCACCAGCAGGGAGGGCGTCGAACAGGGGGGTGAGCAGTTCTTC	CATSREGVEQGGEQFF
once	-	TRBJ2-7	TRBV4-1	TGCGCCAGCAGCCCCTATCGACACTTCTACGAGCAGTACTTC	CASSPYRHFYEQYF
-	-	TRBJ1-6	TRBV5-1	TGCGCCAGCAGCTTGGTGGGGGGTAATTCACCCCTCCACTTT	CASSLVGGNSPLHF
once	TRBD1	TRBJ2-1	TRBV11-1	TGTGCCAGCAGTCCACAGGGGGCTTACAATGAGCAGTTCTTC	CASSPQGAYNEQFF
once	-	TRBJ2-3	TRBV21-1	TGTGCCAGCAGCAAAGCGGCAGCTAGAATTACGCAGTATTTT	CASSKAAARITQYF
-	TRBD2	TRBJ2-7	TRBV5-1	TGCGCCAGCAGTAGCGGGAGTATCTACGAGCAGTACTTC	CASSSGSIYEQYF
-	TRBD1	TRBJ2-7	TRBV5-1	TGCGCCAGCAGCTCATCCGGGACAGGGAACTACGAGCAGTACTTC	CASSSSGTGNYEQYF
-	-	TRBJ2-3	TRBV29-1	TGCAGCGTTGAAGGGACTCTCACAGATACGCAGTATTTT	CSVEGTLTDTQYF
-	-	TRBJ1-1	TRBV4-2	TGTGCCAGCAGCCAAGAGCCCCAAGACAGACTCGGGCACACTGAAGCTTTCTTT	CASSQEPQDRLGHTEAFF
-	-	TRBJ1-3	TRBV28	TGTGCCAGCAGTTTCACACACGGGGGGAACTCTGGAAACACCATATATTTT	CASSFTHGGNSGNTIYF
-	TRBD2	TRBJ2-2	TRBV27	TGTGCCAGCAGGACCCTGGGAGGGGATACGGGGGAGCTGTTTTTT	CASRTLGGDTGELFF
once	TRBD2	TRBJ2-3	TRBV5-1	TGCGCCAGCAGCTTCGGACTAGCGGGGGTAACAGATACGCAGTATTTT	CASSFGLAGVTDTQYF
-	-	TRBJ2-7	TRBV4-1	TGCGCCAGCAGCCAAGGGTCCCAGTACGCCTACGAGCAGTACTTC	CASSQGSQYAYEQYF
-	TRBD1	TRBJ1-1	TRBV2	TGTGCCAGCAGTGAAATTGACAGGGGGCGGATTGAAGCTTTCTTT	CASSEIDRGRIEAFF
-	TRBD1	TRBJ1-2	TRBV19	TGTGCCAGTAAACTTAATGCCGGGACAGTCCTTGGCTACACCTTC	CASKLNAGTVLGYTF
-	TRBD1	TRBJ2-7	TRBV4-3	TGCGCCAGCAGCCAAGGCCCGACAGGGTACGCAGCATACGAGCAGTACTTC	CASSQGPTGYAAYEQYF
-	TRBD1	TRBJ2-7	TRBV10-3	TGTGCCATCAGGCCGGGACAGGGGGCACCCTACGAGCAGTACTTC	CAIRPGQGAPYEQYF
-	-	TRBJ1-2	TRBV7-8	TGTGCCAGCAGCTCCGGTGGTGGCTACACCTTC	CASSSGGGYTF
few	-	TRBJ2-7	TRBV4-1	TGCGCCAGCAGCCAGGGCTTGGCAGCGGCCTCCTACGAGCAGTACTTC	CASSQGLAAASYEQYF
few	-	TRBJ1-2	TRBV4-3	TGCGCCAGCAGCCAAGATCAGGGCCCCTATGGCTACACCTTC	CASSQDQGPYGYTF
-	TRBD2	TRBJ2-5	TRBV6-5	TGTGCCAGCAGTTCCCTAGCGGGTGCACTTGAGACCCAGTACTTC	CASSSLAGALETQYF
-	-	TRBJ2-7	TRBV6-1	TGTGCCAGCATTGGACAGTCGGAGCAGTACTTC	CASIGQSEQYF
-	-	TRBJ1-2	TRBV19	TGTGCCACCGACGGGACTCCCTATGGCTACACCTTC	CATDGTPYGYTF
-	-	TRBJ1-6	TRBV7-2	TGTGCCAGCAGACAGGGCATCTCCTATAATTCACCCCTCCACTTT	CASRQGISYNSPLHF
once	-	TRBJ1-4	TRBV27	TGTGCCAGCAGTCCCCATCCACAGGGACTAATTGAAAAACTGTTTTTT	CASSPHPQGLIEKLFF
once	TRBD1	TRBJ1-6	TRBV6-6	TGTGCCAGCAGTACCGGGACAGGGCCTCCACCCCTCCACTTT	CASSTGTGPPPLHF
-	TRBD1	TRBJ2-5	TRBV6-5	TGTGCCAGCAGGGGGACAGGGCGGGGAGAGACCCAGTACTTC	CASRGTGRGETQYF
-	-	TRBJ2-7	TRBV7-2	TGTGCCAGCAGCTTATCCCCCCTCTACGAGCAGTACTTC	CASSLSPLYEQYF
many	-	TRBJ1-3	TRBV5-1	TGCGCCAGCAGCTTGGAAGCAGGGGGAAACACCATATATTTT	CASSLEAGGNTIYF